The rows below give T cell receptor beta chains drawn from one sample of a study of T cell responses to AZD1222 COVID-19 vaccine. Clones were read by immunoSEQ multiplex PCR, and TCRdb kept only the in-frame ones, dropping some. This repertoire shows some 69,000 clones, over 80% found once; its top ten account for approximately 25%. Source: peripheral blood, taken 28 days after the second AZD1222 dose. The receptors come from an adult who received the AZD1222 COVID-19 vaccine. CDR3s include the opening cysteine and the closing phenylalanine or tryptophan. Each record gives: J gene, clone size, D gene, V gene, CDR3 DNA, CDR3 protein. D genes are given only for firm matches. The size field is filled for only some rows; it gives once, few, many or a size class.

TRBJ1-5	NA	NA	TRBV15	TGTGCCACCAGCAGAGAGCTGACGGGGGGTAATAGCAATCAGCCCCAGCATTTT	CATSRELTGGNSNQPQHF
TRBJ2-1	NA	TRBD2	TRBV9	TGTGCCAGCAGCGTAACAGAGCCTAGCGGGTACAATGAGCAGTTCTTC	CASSVTEPSGYNEQFF
TRBJ2-3	NA	NA	TRBV14	TGTGCCAGCAGCCACAGGGTTTACACAGATACGCAGTATTTT	CASSHRVYTDTQYF
TRBJ2-5	NA	NA	TRBV9	TGTGCCAGCAGCGTTGGGGGGGAGACCCAGTACTTC	CASSVGGETQYF
TRBJ2-1	NA	NA	TRBV6-5	TGTGCCAGCAGTTACGTCCGTGACAATGAGCAGTTCTTC	CASSYVRDNEQFF
TRBJ2-3	NA	NA	TRBV27	TGTGCCAGCAGTCCCGCGCCGGGGACTGGGGTGGAAACAGATACGCAGTATTTT	CASSPAPGTGVETDTQYF
TRBJ2-1	NA	NA	TRBV19	TGTGCCACCGCCCCGTTGATCCGCCGGCAAAACAATGAGCAGTTCTTC	CATAPLIRRQNNEQFF
TRBJ2-5	NA	NA	TRBV10-3	TGTGCCATCGGCCGGGACACCCAAGAGACCCAGTACTTC	CAIGRDTQETQYF
TRBJ2-7	NA	TRBD1	TRBV6-2/TRBV6-3	TGTGCCAGCAGTCTCACCGGACAGGGCTTCGAGCAGTACTTC	CASSLTGQGFEQYF
TRBJ1-1	NA	NA	TRBV7-9	TGTGCCAGCAGCTCTGCGGACAGAGTTATGACAGGTGAAGCTTTCTTT	CASSSADRVMTGEAFF
TRBJ1-1	few	NA	TRBV5-1	TGCGCCAGCGGGGGTGGGGTCCTGGACACTGAAGCTTTCTTT	CASGGGVLDTEAFF
TRBJ1-2	NA	NA	TRBV14	TGTGCCAGCAGCCAAGGTGGGGGGGCCGGCTACACCTTC	CASSQGGGAGYTF
TRBJ1-5	NA	NA	TRBV6-1	TGTGCCAGCAGTGAAGGGGGTATGGCACAGCCCCAGCATTTT	CASSEGGMAQPQHF
TRBJ1-3	once	NA	TRBV3-1/TRBV3-2	TGTGCCAGCAGCCAAATGTCCAGGGCTTCTGGAAACACCATATATTTT	CASSQMSRASGNTIYF
TRBJ1-6	few	TRBD1	TRBV6-5	TGTGCCAGCAGTAGGACAGGGGAGGATTCACCCCTCCACTTT	CASSRTGEDSPLHF
TRBJ1-2	NA	NA	TRBV25-1	TGTGCCAGCAGTGAATATTTCGGAGGAACAAATGGCTACACCTTC	CASSEYFGGTNGYTF